Listed here are 10 T cell receptor beta chains from one sample, sequenced in a study of blood T cell repertoires in COVID-19. Profiling relied on immunoSEQ multiplex PCR, and the TCRdb table lists in-frame clones only, not all of them. Of 300,000 to 450,000 clones detected, about 89% appear once; the ten largest clones hold about 9.4%. Material: peripheral blood. The receptors were sampled from a young woman with COVID-19, enrolled during active disease.

The chain links TRBV12-3 or TRBV12-4 to TRBJ1-4; D is perhaps TRBD1 (6 bases). CDR3 length: 13 residues. Trimming left V 2 bases short and J 5 bases short, with 6 bases between. Here the CDR3 reads CASSLTGNEKLFF. The CDR3 nucleotides read TGTGCCAGCAGTTTAACAGGGAATGAAAAACTGTTTTTT.

This clone came up once. This chain joins TRBV30 and TRBJ2-7; a possible D gene is TRBD1 (6 bases). CDR1 and CDR2 (germline): GTSNPN, SVGIG (reference sequence). V lost 0 bases and J 1 base, leaving 19 bases between the germline ends. This CDR3 is built from 17 residues. In nucleotides, the CDR3 is TGTGCCTGGAGTGTATGGCTCGGGACACAAGTTTCCTACGAGCAGTACTTC. This gives the protein CAWSVWLGTQVSYEQYF.

The chain links TRBV3-1 (or the pseudogene TRBV3-2) to TRBJ2-1; 7 bases match TRBD2. CDR1 LGHDT and CDR2 YNNKEL come from the germline V gene (reference sequence). V trimming: 3 bases; J trimming: 4 bases; junction bases outside the gene matches: 3. The CDR3 runs to 14 residues. The DNA of the CDR3 is TGTGCCAGCAGCCACCTGGGACTATACAATGAGCAGTTCTTC. Its translation is CASSHLGLYNEQFF.

The rearrangement links TRBV4-3 to TRBJ1-6, with 10 nucleotides matching TRBD1. CDR3 length: 17 amino acids. Losses at the gene ends were 1 base for V and 8 bases for J; bases not matched to a gene: 8. Germline loops: CDR1 LGHNA, CDR2 YSLEER. CDR3: CASSQGPSGTGDSPLHF. The CDR3 DNA is TGCGCCAGCAGCCAAGGCCCCTCCGGGACAGGGGATTCACCCCTCCACTTT.

The chain has TRBV5-5 and TRBJ1-4; maybe TRBD1 (6 bases). V shed 0 bases and J shed 7 bases, with 13 bases lying between them. The CDR3 has 15 amino acids. Germline V CDR1 and CDR2: SGHKS, YYEKEE (reference sequence). The CDR3 coding sequence is TGTGCCAGCAGCTTGGCGTGGGGGCAGGGTGAAAAACTGTTTTTT. Amino acid sequence: CASSLAWGQGEKLFF.

This chain links TRBV7-3 with TRBJ2-2, with D perhaps matching TRBD2 (6 bases). The CDR3 runs 16 residues. CDR1 is SGHTA, CDR2 FQGTGA, per germline. Trimming stripped 3 bases from V and 0 bases from J, with 11 bases between. The CDR3 loop reads CASSLLGGSNTGELFF. The DNA for the CDR3 is TGTGCCAGCAGCTTGTTGGGGGGATCGAACACCGGGGAGCTGTTTTTT.

There are a few counts of this clone. J is TRBJ2-3 and V is TRBV12-5; 8 bases align to TRBD2. This CDR3 is built from 14 residues. CDR1 and CDR2 (germline): LGHNT, FRNRAP. V lost 7 bases, J lost 4 bases, and 7 bases stayed unmatched. The chain's CDR3 is CASAASGLADTQYF. In DNA form, the CDR3 reads TGTGCTAGTGCGGCTAGCGGGTTGGCAGATACGCAGTATTTT.

The chain combines TRBV11-2 with TRBJ2-3; TRBD2 is a possible D gene (5 bases). V lost 5 bases and J lost 4, with 19 bases in between. Looked up from germline, CDR1 is SGHAT and CDR2 is FQNNGV. The CDR3 is 16 amino acids. The CDR3 region has the DNA TGTGCCAGCAGCCAGTGGGAGAGTGGGTTGGCAGATACGCAGTATTTT. It specifies CASSQWESGLADTQYF.

The V call is TRBV10-3, the J call TRBJ2-1; 16 nucleotides align to TRBD2. V was clipped by 10 bases and J by 12 bases; unmatched bases: 9. The CDR3 has 14 amino acids. Germline V CDR1 and CDR2: ENHRY, SYGVKD. The CDR3, as DNA: TGTGCCACGGGACTAGCGGGAGGGCCTCCTATGCAGTTCTTC. Protein: CATGLAGGPPMQFF.

V and J are TRBV2 and TRBJ1-1, with 10 bases lining up with TRBD1. The CDR3 has 15 amino acids. Germline CDR1 and CDR2: SNHLY and FYNNEI. Trimming cost V 7 bases and J 0 bases; bases outside gene matches: 5. CDR3 sequence (DNA): TGTGCCAGCAAGGGGGGACAGGGGTTGAACACTGAAGCTTTCTTT. Translating gives CASKGGQGLNTEAFF.